These 21 T cell receptor beta chains were sequenced from one sample in a study of shared clonotypes between healthy human individuals. This table comes from immunoSEQ multiplex PCR, and its TCRdb copy is limited to in-frame clones, with some not included. The repertoire holds 950,000 to 1,300,000 clones, 65% to 75% seen once, with over 1.3% in the top ten. Sequenced sample: memory CD4+ T cells sorted from blood. The subset is: CD45RA-negative fraction. Receptor source: a man younger than 30 in good health.

The chain recombines TRBV28 with TRBJ1-1; D uncertain. This CDR3 contains 15 residues. Trimming took off 1 base at V and 3 bases at J, with 12 bases between the two ends. Germline V CDR1 and CDR2: MDHEN, SYDVKM. The CDR3 sequence: CASSLLDPLDTEAFF. In DNA form, the CDR3 reads TGTGCCAGCAGTTTATTAGACCCCTTGGACACTGAAGCTTTCTTT.

This clone was counted only a few times. The same CDR3 can be traced to other DNA sequences in this sample. The CDR3 loop reads CSARVQETQYF. The DNA for the CDR3 is TGCAGTGCTAGAGTTCAAGAGACCCAGTACTTC. The chain is built from TRBV20-1 and TRBJ2-5; unclear D gene. Germline CDR1 DFQATT, CDR2 SNEGSKA (reference sequence). V was shortened by 1 base and J by 2 bases, with 2 bases between the two germline ends. There are 11 residues in the CDR3.

As for this clone: In the same sample, other DNA sequences code for this CDR3. This chain connects TRBV5-1 to TRBJ2-5; D not resolved. The CDR3 sequence is 12 residues long. The V and J ends lost 3 bases and 2 bases respectively, with 5 bases between them. CDR1 is SGHRS and CDR2 is YFSETQ in the germline V gene. The CDR3 here is CASSSRQETQYF. The CDR3 coding sequence is TGCGCCAGCAGCTCCAGACAAGAGACCCAGTACTTC.

This clone is a singleton in its sample. The CDR3 DNA reads TGTGCCAGCACTACACTCGGGACAGGGGGAACCGGGGGCTACACCTTC. It translates to CASTTLGTGGTGGYTF. The rearrangement uses TRBV27 and TRBJ1-2; 11 bases fit TRBD1. The CDR3 consists of 16 residues. Germline CDR1 and CDR2: MNHEY and SMNVEV (reference sequence). The trim removed 7 bases at V and 8 bases at J, leaving 15 bases unmatched.

V gene TRBV5-4 combines with J gene TRBJ2-5, with D possibly TRBD2 on 6 matching bases. This CDR3 region has 12 residues. From germline, CDR1 is SGHNT and CDR2 YYREEE (reference sequence). Trimming removed 5 bases at V and 4 bases at J, with 9 bases between. In DNA, the CDR3 is TGTGCCAGCAGTGGGGACTTAGAGACCCAGTACTTC. Its translation is CASSGDLETQYF.

This chain uses TRBV4-3 with TRBJ2-4, with 14 bases matching TRBD2. CDR1 and CDR2 from the germline V gene are LGHNA and YSLEER. J was trimmed by 6 bases and V by 0 bases; bases with no gene match: 13. This CDR3 region has 20 residues. In DNA, the CDR3 is TGCGCCAGCAGCCAAGATTCGCACGCCGGGACTAGCGGGAGCGGAAACATTCAGTACTTC. This gives the protein CASSQDSHAGTSGSGNIQYF.

The CDR3 nucleotides are TGTGCCAGTAACAGACAGGGCGGCACCGGGGAGCTGTTTTTT. Translating gives CASNRQGGTGELFF. The gene calls are TRBV19 and TRBJ2-2, with 7 positions matching TRBD1. Trimming cost V 7 bases and J 4 bases; bases outside gene matches: 6. Per the germline V gene, CDR1 is LNHDA and CDR2 is SQIVND (reference sequence). CDR3 length: 14 amino acids.

The V call is TRBV6-6, the J call TRBJ2-3, with D unclear. Trimming removed 7 bases from V and 2 bases from J, with 10 bases in between. Germline assignment: CDR1 MNHNY and CDR2 SVGAGI (reference sequence). This CDR3 comprises 13 residues. CDR3 nucleotides: TGTGCCAGCAACGGCCAAGTCACAGATACGCAGTATTTT. Translating it yields CASNGQVTDTQYF.

This clone was observed a handful of times. The chain links TRBV28 to TRBJ1-1, with D unresolved. This CDR3 region has 14 residues. Germline CDR1 MDHEN, CDR2 SYDVKM. Trimming pared 5 bases from V and 1 base from J, leaving 11 bases between. The CDR3 DNA sequence: TGTGCCAGCAGTCAAAGACCCAGGAACACTGAAGCTTTCTTT. The encoded protein is CASSQRPRNTEAFF.

The rearrangement joins TRBV4-1 to TRBJ1-2; weak D call: TRBD1 (6 bases). This CDR3 is built from 12 residues. Germline lookup yields CDR1 MGHRA and CDR2 YSYEKL. With 4 bases removed from V and 3 bases from J, the gap between germline ends came to 6 bases. The CDR3 DNA sequence: TGCGCCAGCAGCCCAGGGGACTATGGCTACACCTTC. This sequence encodes CASSPGDYGYTF.

V and J are TRBV5-1 and TRBJ2-5; TRBD1 agrees at 10 bases. With V trimmed by 3 bases and J by 5 bases, 7 bases remained unmatched. This CDR3 has 15 amino acids. Germline CDR1 SGHRS, CDR2 YFSETQ. The CDR3 sequence is CASSSWTGGYETQYF. The CDR3 DNA follows: TGCGCCAGCAGCTCTTGGACAGGGGGGTATGAGACCCAGTACTTC.

The chain joins TRBV18 to TRBJ2-7, with D possibly TRBD1 on 5 matching bases. This CDR3 region has 15 residues. Germline V gives CDR1 KGHSH, CDR2 LQKENI. V shed 2 bases and J shed 0 bases, with 11 bases lying between them. The CDR3 coding sequence is TGTGCCAGCTCACCAGAAAGGGGCCACTCCTACGAGCAGTACTTC. Translated, it gives CASSPERGHSYEQYF.

This clone was recorded many times. The V call is TRBV9, the J call TRBJ1-2; 12 nucleotides line up with TRBD1. The CDR3 sequence is 16 residues long. Looked up from germline, CDR1 is SGDLS and CDR2 is YYNGEE. J lost 8 bases, V lost 3 bases, and 11 bases had no gene match. The CDR3 sequence is CASSESGQGARTGYTF. Written as DNA, the CDR3 is TGTGCCAGCAGCGAATCGGGACAGGGGGCGCGTACGGGCTACACCTTC.

This CDR3 is CASSEDGYNSPLHF. The DNA of the CDR3 is TGTGCCAGCAGCGAGGATGGCTATAATTCACCCCTCCACTTT. The J gene is TRBJ1-6, the V gene TRBV7-3; D call uncertain. Per germline, CDR1 SGHTA and CDR2 FQGTGA. The CDR3 loop spans 14 amino acids. Trimming removed 5 bases at V and 3 bases at J, with 8 bases between. The full variable domain, completed using reference TRBV7-3 and TRBJ1-6, is GAGVSQTPSNKVTEKGKYVELRCDPISGHTALYWYRQSLGQGPEFLIYFQGTGAADDSGLPNDRFFAVRPEGSVSTLKIQRTERGDSAVYLCASSEDGYNSPLHFGNGTRLTVT.

The chain links TRBV5-4 to TRBJ2-2; TRBD2 matches 12 bases. Germline assignment: CDR1 SGHNT and CDR2 YYREEE (reference sequence). V was clipped by 3 bases and J by 7 bases; unmatched bases: 10. CDR3 length equals 17 residues. CDR3 nucleotide sequence: TGTGCCAGCAGCTCCCTCCCTAGCGGGAGGGGGGTCGGGGAGCTGTTTTTT. This gives the protein CASSSLPSGRGVGELFF.

The gene calls are TRBV12-5 and TRBJ1-1; perhaps TRBD1 as D (5 bases). The V end lost 2 bases, the J end lost 1 base, and 11 bases lay between the germline ends. The V gene's germline CDR1 is LGHNT and CDR2 FRNRAP. This CDR3 is 15 amino acids long. The CDR3 DNA is TGTGCTAGTGGTTTGAACAAAGGGGAGAACACTGAAGCTTTCTTT. This codes for CASGLNKGENTEAFF.

The chain is built from TRBV19 and TRBJ1-1; 9 bases are shared with TRBD1. The germline CDR1 and CDR2 sequences are LNHDA and SQIVND (reference sequence). V lost 6 bases and J lost 6; bases outside the gene matches: 8. The CDR3 runs to 14 residues. The CDR3 reads CASRKTGGNPEAFF. CDR3 nucleotides: TGTGCCAGTAGAAAAACAGGGGGCAATCCTGAAGCTTTCTTT.

This chain uses TRBV10-3 with TRBJ2-3, with unresolved D. V was shortened by 2 bases and J by 2 bases, with 8 bases between the two germline ends. The CDR3 is 14 amino acids. Germline lookup yields CDR1 ENHRY and CDR2 SYGVKD. The CDR3 bases are TGTGCCATCAGTGAGGGTGGCGACACAGATACGCAGTATTTT. Protein: CAISEGGDTDTQYF.

As concerns this clone: The sample has other DNA sequences that encode this CDR3 too. CDR3 loop: CASSLGSGANVLTF. In nucleotides, the CDR3 is TGTGCCAGCAGTCTCGGCTCTGGGGCCAACGTCCTGACTTTC. The genes are TRBV27 and TRBJ2-6; no firm D call. The V gene's germline CDR1 is MNHEY and CDR2 SMNVEV (reference sequence). V was cut by 5 bases and J by 0 bases, with 5 bases left in between. The CDR3 contains 14 residues.

V and J are TRBV7-9 and TRBJ2-7; 9 nucleotides agree with TRBD2. Unmatched junction bases numbered 4, after V lost 5 bases and J lost 2 bases. Germline assignment: CDR1 SEHNR and CDR2 FQNEAQ (reference sequence). The CDR3 sequence is 14 residues long. CDR3 DNA sequence: TGTGCCAGCAGCCCCCGGACTAGCGCCTACGAGCAGTACTTC. Translated, it gives CASSPRTSAYEQYF.

To note about this clone: This sample includes further DNA sequences coding for the same CDR3. This rearrangement joins TRBV7-2 to TRBJ2-5, with D possibly matching TRBD2 (7 bases). The length of the CDR3 is 14 residues. Trimming pared 3 bases from V and 4 bases from J, leaving 12 bases between. CDR1 is SGHTA, CDR2 FQGNSA, per germline. In nucleotides, the CDR3 is TGTGCCAGCAGCTTGGTGGGGGGGCGAGAGACCCAGTACTTC. It translates to CASSLVGGRETQYF.